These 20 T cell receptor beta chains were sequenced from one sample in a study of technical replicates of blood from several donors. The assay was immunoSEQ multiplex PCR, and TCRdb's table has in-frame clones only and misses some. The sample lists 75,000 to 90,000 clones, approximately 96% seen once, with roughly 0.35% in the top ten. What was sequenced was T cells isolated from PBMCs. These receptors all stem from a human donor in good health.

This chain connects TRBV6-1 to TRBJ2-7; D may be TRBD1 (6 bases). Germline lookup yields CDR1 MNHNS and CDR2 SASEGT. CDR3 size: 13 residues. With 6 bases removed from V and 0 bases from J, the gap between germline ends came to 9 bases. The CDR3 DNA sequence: TGTGCCAGCAGCCGGGACACCTCCTACGAGCAGTACTTC. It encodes CASSRDTSYEQYF.

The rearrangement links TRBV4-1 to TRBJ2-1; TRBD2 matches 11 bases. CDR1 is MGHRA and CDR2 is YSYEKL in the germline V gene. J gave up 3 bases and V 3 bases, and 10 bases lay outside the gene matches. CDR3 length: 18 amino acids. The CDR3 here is CASSHRPGGTSGYNEQFF. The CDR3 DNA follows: TGCGCCAGCAGCCATCGACCCGGAGGGACTAGCGGCTACAATGAGCAGTTCTTC.

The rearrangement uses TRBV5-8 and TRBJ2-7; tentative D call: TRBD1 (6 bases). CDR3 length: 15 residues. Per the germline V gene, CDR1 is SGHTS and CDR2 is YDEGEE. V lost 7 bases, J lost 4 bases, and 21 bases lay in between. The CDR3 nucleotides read TGTGCCAGCGCCTACTCAGGGGTCAGTCCGTACGAGCAGTACTTC. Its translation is CASAYSGVSPYEQYF.

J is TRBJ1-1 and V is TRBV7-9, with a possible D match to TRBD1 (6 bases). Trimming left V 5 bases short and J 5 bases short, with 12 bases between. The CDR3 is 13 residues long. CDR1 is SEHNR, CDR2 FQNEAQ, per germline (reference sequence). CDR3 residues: CASSPGQGTEAFF. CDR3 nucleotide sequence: TGTGCCAGCAGCCCCGGGCAGGGGACTGAAGCTTTCTTT. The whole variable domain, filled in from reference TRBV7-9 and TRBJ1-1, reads DTGVSQNPRHKITKRGQNVTFRCDPISEHNRLYWYRQTLGQGPEFLTYFQNEAQLEKSRLLSDRFSAERPKGSFSTLEIQRTEQGDSAMYLCASSPGQGTEAFFGQGTRLTVV.

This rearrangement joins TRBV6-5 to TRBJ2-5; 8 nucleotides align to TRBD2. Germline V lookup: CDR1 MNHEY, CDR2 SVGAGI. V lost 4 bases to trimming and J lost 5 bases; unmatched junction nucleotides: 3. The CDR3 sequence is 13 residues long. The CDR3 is CASSLPGGETQYF. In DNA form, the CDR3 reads TGTGCCAGCAGTTTGCCGGGGGGGGAGACCCAGTACTTC.

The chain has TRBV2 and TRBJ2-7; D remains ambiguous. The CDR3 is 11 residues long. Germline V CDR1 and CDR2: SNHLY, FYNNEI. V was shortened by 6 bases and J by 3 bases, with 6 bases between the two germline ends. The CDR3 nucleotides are TGTGCCAGCAGATTTAACTACGAGCAGTACTTC. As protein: CASRFNYEQYF. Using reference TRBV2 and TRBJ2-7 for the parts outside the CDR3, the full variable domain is EPEVTQTPSHQVTQMGQEVILRCVPISNHLYFYWYRQILGQKVEFLVSFYNNEISEKSEIFDDQFSVERPDGSNFTLKIRSTKLEDSAMYFCASRFNYEQYFGPGTRLTVT.

CDR3 residues: CASSYPGLAGGYEQYF. In DNA, the CDR3 is TGTGCCAGCAGCTACCCGGGACTAGCGGGAGGATACGAGCAGTACTTC. V and J are TRBV7-9 and TRBJ2-7, with 15 bases that match TRBD2. The germline V gene encodes CDR1 SEHNR and CDR2 FQNEAQ (reference sequence). The CDR3 loop spans 16 amino acids. The V and J ends lost 4 bases and 4 bases, in that order; junction bases with no gene match: 5.

In nucleotides, the CDR3 is TGCGCCAGCAGCCAAGTGGGGGCGCCAGGCTATGGCTACACCTTC. It encodes CASSQVGAPGYGYTF. V gene TRBV4-3 combines with J gene TRBJ1-2; TRBD1 is a possible D gene (6 bases). The CDR3 consists of 15 residues. V was shortened by 1 base and J by 4 bases, with 13 bases between the two germline ends. Germline lookup yields CDR1 LGHNA and CDR2 YSLEER.

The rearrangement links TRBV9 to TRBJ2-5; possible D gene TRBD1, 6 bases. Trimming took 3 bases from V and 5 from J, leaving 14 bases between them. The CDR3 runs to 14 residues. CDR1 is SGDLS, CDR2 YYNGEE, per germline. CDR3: CASSAAGDGETQYF. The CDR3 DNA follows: TGTGCCAGCAGCGCCGCAGGGGACGGGGAGACCCAGTACTTC.

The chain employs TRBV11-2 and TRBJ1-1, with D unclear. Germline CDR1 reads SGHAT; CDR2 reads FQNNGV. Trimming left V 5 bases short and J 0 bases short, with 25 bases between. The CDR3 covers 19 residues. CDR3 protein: CASSPKGVLTKEMNTEAFF. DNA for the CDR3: TGTGCCAGCAGCCCTAAGGGTGTACTGACTAAAGAAATGAACACTGAAGCTTTCTTT.

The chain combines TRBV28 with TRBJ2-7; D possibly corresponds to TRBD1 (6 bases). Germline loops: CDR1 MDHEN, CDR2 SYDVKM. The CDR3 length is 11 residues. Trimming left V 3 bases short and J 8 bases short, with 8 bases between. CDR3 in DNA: TGTGCCAGCAGTTTTGGACAGAAGCAGTACTTC. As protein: CASSFGQKQYF.

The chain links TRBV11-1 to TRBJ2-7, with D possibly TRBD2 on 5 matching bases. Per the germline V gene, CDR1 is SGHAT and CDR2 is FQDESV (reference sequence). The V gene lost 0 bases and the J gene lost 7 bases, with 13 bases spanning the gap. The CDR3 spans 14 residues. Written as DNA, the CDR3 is TGTGCCAGCAGCTTAGCTGGAAGTAGGAGGGAGCAGTACTTC. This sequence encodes CASSLAGSRREQYF. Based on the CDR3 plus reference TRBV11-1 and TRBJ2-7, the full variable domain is EAEVAQSPRYKITEKSQAVAFWCDPISGHATLYWYRQILGQGPELLVQFQDESVVDDSQLPKDRFSAERLKGVDSTLKIQPAELGDSAMYLCASSLAGSRREQYFGPGTRLTVT.

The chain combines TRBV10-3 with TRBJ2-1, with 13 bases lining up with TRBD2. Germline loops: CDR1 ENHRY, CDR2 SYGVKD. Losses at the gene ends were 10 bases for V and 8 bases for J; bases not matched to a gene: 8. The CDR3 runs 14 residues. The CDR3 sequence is CATLRTSGSDEQFF. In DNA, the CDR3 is TGTGCCACCCTCCGGACTAGCGGGAGTGATGAGCAGTTCTTC.

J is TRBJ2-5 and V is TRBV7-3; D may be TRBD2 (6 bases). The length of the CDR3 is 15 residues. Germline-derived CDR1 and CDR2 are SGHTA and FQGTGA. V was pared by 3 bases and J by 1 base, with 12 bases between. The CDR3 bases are TGTGCCAGCAGCTTGATCCCGGGACTCCAAGAGACCCAGTACTTC. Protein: CASSLIPGLQETQYF.

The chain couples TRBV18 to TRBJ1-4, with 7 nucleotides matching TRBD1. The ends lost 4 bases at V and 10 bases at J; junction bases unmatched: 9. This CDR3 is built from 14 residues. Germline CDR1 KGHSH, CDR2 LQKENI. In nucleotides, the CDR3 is TGTGCCAGCTCACTCGGACAGGCAGGAGGAAAACTGTTTTTT. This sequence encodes CASSLGQAGGKLFF.

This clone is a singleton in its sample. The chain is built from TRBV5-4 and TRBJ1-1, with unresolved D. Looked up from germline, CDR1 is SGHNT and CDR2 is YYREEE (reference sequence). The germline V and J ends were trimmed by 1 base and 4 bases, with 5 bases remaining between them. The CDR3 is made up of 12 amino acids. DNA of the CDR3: TGTGCCAGCAGCTTGTCCGTCACTGAAGCTTTCTTT. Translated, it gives CASSLSVTEAFF. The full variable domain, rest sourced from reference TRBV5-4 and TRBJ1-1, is ETGVTQSPTHLIKTRGQQVTLRCSSQSGHNTVSWYQQALGQGPQFIFQYYREEENGRGNFPPRFSGLQFPNYSSELNVNALELDDSALYLCASSLSVTEAFFGQGTRLTVV.

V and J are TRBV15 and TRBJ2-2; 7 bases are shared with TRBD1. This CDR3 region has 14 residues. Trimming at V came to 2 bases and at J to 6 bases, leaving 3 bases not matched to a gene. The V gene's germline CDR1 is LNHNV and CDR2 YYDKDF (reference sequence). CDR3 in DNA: TGTGCCACCAGCAGATCCAGGGGGTCCGGGGAGCTGTTTTTT. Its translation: CATSRSRGSGELFF.

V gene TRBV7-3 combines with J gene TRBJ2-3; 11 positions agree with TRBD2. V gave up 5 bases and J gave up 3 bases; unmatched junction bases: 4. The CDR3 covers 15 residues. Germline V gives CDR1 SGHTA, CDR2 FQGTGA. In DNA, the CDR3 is TGTGCCAGCAGCCCCTTAGCGGGAGGGACAGATACGCAGTATTTT. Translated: CASSPLAGGTDTQYF.

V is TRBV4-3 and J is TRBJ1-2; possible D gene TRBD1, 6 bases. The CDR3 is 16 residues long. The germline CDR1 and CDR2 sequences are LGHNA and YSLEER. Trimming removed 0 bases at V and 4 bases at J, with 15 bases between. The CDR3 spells CASSQDRGFPAYGYTF. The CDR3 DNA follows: TGCGCCAGCAGCCAAGATAGGGGGTTCCCAGCCTATGGCTACACCTTC.

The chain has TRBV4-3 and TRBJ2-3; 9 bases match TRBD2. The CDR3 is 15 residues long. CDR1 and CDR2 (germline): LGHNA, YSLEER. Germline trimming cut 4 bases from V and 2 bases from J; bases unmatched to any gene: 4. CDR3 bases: TGCGCCAGCAGCCTTAGCGGGGGAACCACAGATACGCAGTATTTT. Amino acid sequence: CASSLSGGTTDTQYF.